This T cell receptor (beta chain) is drawn from a study of blood T cell repertoires in COVID-19. Study overall: T cells, B-cell-depleted T cells, or PBMCs provided the cDNA or gDNA that served as material.

The length of the CDR3 is 14 residues. V lost 5 bases and J lost 0; bases outside the gene matches: 3. Looked up from germline, CDR1 is SQVTM and CDR2 is ANQGSEA. This clone was found a few times. As originally analysed: Using reference gene primer amplification, nucleated cell counts were estimated. TCRdb's table, derived via immunoSEQ multiplex PCR, lists solely in-frame clones and lacks some. That table supplies the V and J calls and clone size; D and trimming were determined from the DNA. Seen here are 140,000 to 150,000 clones, approximately 80% observed once, and the top ten hold roughly 3.6%. The chain employs TRBV29-1 and TRBJ2-3; 9 bases map to TRBD1. Input material: peripheral blood. The clonotype comes from a man aged 70-80 years who had recovered from COVID-19. In DNA form, the CDR3 reads TGCAGCGTTTCAGACAGGGGGAGCACAGATACGCAGTATTTT. It is translated as CSVSDRGSTDTQYF.